This entry describes one TCR beta chain. The assay was immunoSEQ multiplex PCR, and TCRdb's table has in-frame clones only and misses some. The table records 65,000 to 75,000 clones, 80% of them present only once. V was pared by 4 bases and J by 1 base, with 10 bases between. This CDR3 is built from 14 residues. Germline V CDR1 and CDR2: KGHSH, LQKENI. This entry comes from a study of T cell responses to AZD1222 COVID-19 vaccine. The sequencing used peripheral blood, collected 28 days after the second AZD1222 dose. The sequence was collected from an adult who received the AZD1222 COVID-19 vaccine. This chain connects TRBV18 to TRBJ1-2; possible D gene TRBD1, 5 bases. The CDR3 region has the DNA TGTGCCAGCTCACTACAGACAGATAACTATGGCTACACCTTC. Translating it yields CASSLQTDNYGYTF.